This entry lists 23 T cell receptor beta chains sequenced from one sample in a study of blood T cell repertoires in COVID-19. TCRdb keeps only in-frame clones here, not all; method: immunoSEQ multiplex PCR. The table has about 42,000 clones, roughly 92% seen once. Sequencing was performed on peripheral blood. Receptors originate from a man aged 45-65 years with active COVID-19.

The count of this clone is one. The chain recombines TRBV20-1 with TRBJ2-7; the D is unclear. Trimming removed 5 bases at V and 4 bases at J, with 9 bases between. The length of the CDR3 is 11 residues. CDR1 DFQATT and CDR2 SNEGSKA come from the germline V gene (reference sequence). The CDR3 sequence is CSARLRYEQYF. The CDR3, as DNA: TGCAGTGCTCGACTGAGGTACGAGCAGTACTTC.

The chain joins TRBV5-1 to TRBJ2-1; tentative D call: TRBD1 (5 bases). V dropped 0 bases and J dropped 7 bases, with 14 bases sitting between them. This CDR3 is built from 15 residues. Per germline, CDR1 SGHRS and CDR2 YFSETQ. Here the CDR3 DNA reads TGCGCCAGCAGCTTGGCAGCAGGGTTATCGAATGAGCAGTTCTTC. It codes for CASSLAAGLSNEQFF.

This clone was seen just once. V usage is TRBV7-9 and J usage is TRBJ2-1; 14 positions agree with TRBD2. Germline CDR1 and CDR2: SEHNR and FQNEAQ (reference sequence). The CDR3 extends over 16 amino acids. The junction had 9 bases not matched to a gene; V was cut back by 5 bases and J by 9 bases. CDR3 nucleotides: TGTGCCAGCAGCACCCGACTAGCGGGAGGGCTTGGTGAGCAGTTCTTC. It is translated as CASSTRLAGGLGEQFF.

The chain combines TRBV10-3 with TRBJ2-7; 7 positions agree with TRBD2. Germline trimming cut 3 bases from V and 12 bases from J; bases unmatched to any gene: 14. Germline V lookup: CDR1 ENHRY, CDR2 SYGVKD. This CDR3 is 14 amino acids long. CDR3 bases: TGTGCCATCAGTGACGGGGGGAACCTACCTCCCCGGTACTTC. It translates to CAISDGGNLPPRYF.

The J gene is TRBJ2-1, the V gene TRBV28; D might be TRBD2 (5 bases). This CDR3 spans 14 amino acids. The V and J ends lost 7 bases and 2 bases respectively, with 12 bases between them. Germline CDR1 and CDR2: MDHEN and SYDVKM. CDR3 nucleotide sequence: TGTGCCAGCACCAGCGGCGCCCCCTACAATGAGCAGTTCTTC. It codes for CASTSGAPYNEQFF.

The chain is built from TRBV2 and TRBJ1-1; 7 positions match TRBD1. CDR1 and CDR2 from the germline V gene are SNHLY and FYNNEI. After removal of 7 bases from V and 1 base from J, the junction contained 9 bases not matched to a gene. The CDR3 loop spans 15 amino acids. The DNA of the CDR3 is TGTGCCAGCATGACGGACAGGACCTCGAACACTGAAGCTTTCTTT. Translation gives CASMTDRTSNTEAFF.

The sample holds one count of this clone. This chain connects TRBV18 to TRBJ1-5, with D tentatively TRBD1 (5 bases). Trimming stripped 3 bases from V and 4 bases from J, with 16 bases between. Germline V lookup: CDR1 KGHSH, CDR2 LQKENI. There are 16 residues in the CDR3. The CDR3 region is CASSPSWGGVNQPQHF. The DNA of the CDR3 is TGTGCCAGCTCACCGTCGTGGGGGGGTGTGAATCAGCCCCAGCATTTT.

The J gene is TRBJ1-5, the V gene TRBV2; D gene uncertain. The germline V gene has CDR1 SNHLY and CDR2 FYNNEI. Trimming cost V 8 bases and J 5 bases, with 7 bases left between them. This CDR3 has 11 amino acids. DNA of the CDR3: TGTGCCAGCGGGAGGGATCAGCCCCAGCATTTT. It specifies CASGRDQPQHF.

The chain combines TRBV5-4 with TRBJ1-2; 9 bases line up with TRBD1. This CDR3 has 14 residues. In germline, CDR1 is SGHNT, CDR2 YYREEE (reference sequence). V dropped 4 bases and J dropped 6; count of bases not matched to a gene: 7. Here the CDR3 reads CASSPKRQGDGYTF. The DNA for the CDR3 is TGTGCCAGCAGCCCTAAAAGACAGGGGGATGGCTACACCTTC.

The genes are TRBV24-1 and TRBJ2-1; 9 nucleotides align to TRBD2. V lost 9 bases to trimming and J lost 2 bases; unmatched junction nucleotides: 13. CDR1 is KGHDR, CDR2 SFDVKD, per germline. The CDR3 has 17 residues. The CDR3 is CATGGLANGDAYNEQFF. The DNA of the CDR3 is TGTGCCACCGGGGGACTAGCAAATGGGGACGCCTACAATGAGCAGTTCTTC.

The genes are TRBV6-5 and TRBJ2-7; no reliable D call. Germline CDR1 and CDR2: MNHEY and SVGAGI. The V end was cut by 0 bases, the J end by 3 bases, with 15 bases between. The length of the CDR3 is 16 residues. CDR3 residues: CASSYSSAGVYYEQYF. CDR3 nucleotide sequence: TGTGCCAGCAGTTACTCGTCGGCAGGCGTCTACTACGAGCAGTACTTC.

The chain combines TRBV3-1 (or the pseudogene TRBV3-2) with TRBJ1-5; D remains unclear. The germline CDR1 and CDR2 sequences are LGHDT and YNNKEL (reference sequence). This CDR3 comprises 14 residues. V lost 2 bases and J 9 bases, leaving 14 bases between the germline ends. The CDR3 DNA reads TGTGCCAGCAGCCAATCGTTAGGAGTATGGCCCCAGCATTTT. The encoded protein is CASSQSLGVWPQHF.

The chain joins TRBV19 to TRBJ1-1, with D perhaps matching TRBD1 (5 bases). CDR3 length: 15 amino acids. The V gene's germline CDR1 is LNHDA and CDR2 SQIVND (reference sequence). Trimming removed 5 bases at V and 4 bases at J, with 17 bases between. The CDR3 sequence is CASSPGARAGTEAFF. Written as DNA, the CDR3 is TGTGCCAGTAGTCCGGGAGCCAGGGCAGGCACTGAAGCTTTCTTT.

This rearrangement joins TRBV12-3 or TRBV12-4 to TRBJ1-5; D is uncertain. CDR3 size: 13 residues. V was shortened by 3 bases and J by 0 bases, with 3 bases between the two germline ends. Here the CDR3 reads CASSFSSNQPQHF. DNA for the CDR3: TGTGCCAGCAGTTTTAGTAGCAATCAGCCCCAGCATTTT.

The V call is TRBV5-1, the J call TRBJ2-5; 15 bases match TRBD2. CDR1 and CDR2 (germline): SGHRS, YFSETQ. J was trimmed by 4 bases and V by 3 bases; bases with no gene match: 4. This CDR3 comprises 16 residues. CDR3 sequence: CASSWTSGRASETQYF. The CDR3 DNA is TGCGCCAGCAGCTGGACTAGCGGGAGGGCCTCAGAGACCCAGTACTTC.

CDR3 region: CASSVGQGSNTEAFF. The DNA of the CDR3 is TGCGCCAGCAGCGTAGGACAGGGATCGAACACTGAAGCTTTCTTT. The chain links TRBV5-1 to TRBJ1-1; TRBD1 matches at 8 bases. Germline CDR1 reads SGHRS; CDR2 reads YFSETQ. Germline trimming cut 4 bases from V and 1 base from J; bases unmatched to any gene: 6. This CDR3 has 15 residues.

The J gene is TRBJ1-1, the V gene TRBV28; D is uncertain. The length of the CDR3 is 12 residues. CDR1 and CDR2 (germline): MDHEN, SYDVKM. V dropped 1 base and J dropped 3 bases, with 3 bases sitting between them. CDR3 bases: TGTGCCAGCAGTTTATCGGACACTGAAGCTTTCTTT. Translation gives CASSLSDTEAFF.

This clone was seen a single time. The chain carries TRBV28 and TRBJ2-4; weak D call: TRBD1 (6 bases). The CDR3 contains 15 residues. V was clipped by 2 bases and J by 14 bases, with 22 bases between them. The V gene's germline CDR1 is MDHEN and CDR2 SYDVKM. The CDR3 DNA reads TGTGCCAGCAGTTTAATGTCAGGGGTGCCCCCGGCTGAGTACTTC. Translation: CASSLMSGVPPAEYF.

V is TRBV11-3 and J is TRBJ2-1, with TRBD1 identical over 8 bases. V lost 4 bases, J lost 6 bases, and 5 bases stayed unmatched. Looked up from germline, CDR1 is SGHNT and CDR2 is YENEEA. There are 14 residues in the CDR3. CDR3 in amino acids: CASSSLTGGNEQFF. The DNA of the CDR3 is TGTGCCAGCAGCTCCCTAACAGGGGGCAATGAGCAGTTCTTC.

This rearrangement joins TRBV15 to TRBJ1-3, with 7 bases lining up with TRBD1. The CDR3 is 15 amino acids. Per germline, CDR1 LNHNV and CDR2 YYDKDF (reference sequence). V dropped 2 bases and J dropped 4; count of bases not matched to a gene: 5. Here the CDR3 reads CATSRNRGDGNTIYF. The CDR3 DNA follows: TGTGCCACCAGCAGAAACAGGGGAGACGGAAACACCATATATTTT.

V gene TRBV2 combines with J gene TRBJ1-3, with D tentatively TRBD1 (5 bases). The germline V gene has CDR1 SNHLY and CDR2 FYNNEI. The CDR3 has 14 amino acids. The V and J ends lost 8 bases and 0 bases respectively, with 11 bases between them. This chain's CDR3 is CASGAQSSGNTIYF. CDR3 in DNA: TGTGCCAGCGGGGCACAGAGCTCTGGAAACACCATATATTTT.

The chain recombines TRBV6-5 with TRBJ1-2, with a possible D match to TRBD1 (5 bases). The V end lost 0 bases, the J end lost 5 bases, and 16 bases lay between the germline ends. The CDR3 length is 16 residues. The germline CDR1 and CDR2 sequences are MNHEY and SVGAGI. Here the CDR3 DNA reads TGTGCCAGCAGTTACTCGATGCAGGGCGTAACGTATGGCTACACCTTC. This translates into CASSYSMQGVTYGYTF.

The chain recombines TRBV3-1 (or the pseudogene TRBV3-2) with TRBJ2-3, with unresolved D. This CDR3 spans 13 amino acids. Germline V lookup: CDR1 LGHDT, CDR2 YNNKEL (reference sequence). With 3 bases removed from V and 6 bases from J, the gap between germline ends came to 10 bases. CDR3 nucleotide sequence: TGTGCCAGCAGCCACGGAGCAACGGATACGCAGTATTTT. This codes for CASSHGATDTQYF.